Below are 24 T cell receptor beta chains sequenced from a single sample in a study of spatial heterogeneity in lung cancer. TCRdb fed the 5' RACE reads into MiXCR, producing one record per CDR3 protein. The table shows about 38,000 distinct CDR3 sequences, with 6.5% to 9.5% occurring only once. Described time point: blood at routine non-recurrence follow-up after resection. The sequencing here drew on PBMCs, taken at follow-up. These receptors all stem from a male donor with early-stage non-small cell lung cancer.

The J gene is TRBJ2-7, the V gene TRBV7-2, with D perhaps being TRBD1 or TRBD2 (6 bases each). The germline CDR1 and CDR2 sequences are SGHTA and FQGNSA. Deletions cut 3 bases from V and 2 bases from J, with 8 bases between. The CDR3 is made up of 13 amino acids. CDR3 region: CASSFGGPYEQYF. DNA for the CDR3: TGTGCCAGCAGCTTCGGGGGCCCCTACGAGCAGTACTTC.

This clonotype was detected ten times or more. The chain uses TRBV7-8 and TRBJ2-3; D not resolved. This CDR3 has 13 amino acids. Trimming left V 4 bases short and J 2 bases short, with 7 bases between. The V gene's germline CDR1 is SGHVS and CDR2 FQNEAQ. This chain's CDR3 is CASSSPSTDTQYF. The CDR3 nucleotides read TGTGCCAGCAGCTCGCCTTCCACAGATACGCAGTATTTT.

This clonotype showed up many times. The rearrangement joins TRBV6-5 to TRBJ2-3, with 8 bases fitting TRBD2. This CDR3 is built from 16 residues. The ends lost 8 bases at V and 0 bases at J; junction bases unmatched: 10. CDR1 and CDR2 from the germline V gene are MNHEY and SVGAGI. This CDR3 is CASSPRAGESTDTQYF. The CDR3 DNA sequence: TGTGCCAGCTCTCCTCGAGCGGGGGAAAGCACAGATACGCAGTATTTT.

This clonotype has only a few counts. This chain connects TRBV30 to TRBJ1-5; D uncertain. The V gene lost 3 bases and the J gene lost 1 base, with 7 bases spanning the gap. The CDR3 extends over 13 amino acids. Looked up from germline, CDR1 is GTSNPN and CDR2 is SVGIG (reference sequence). CDR3 DNA: TGTGCCTGGAGCTCAGCGAGCAATCAGCCCCAGCATTTT. Its protein is CAWSSASNQPQHF.

On this clonotype: With a much larger clone just one base away, this may be a read error. The J gene is TRBJ2-5, the V gene TRBV5-1, with D maybe TRBD1 (7 bases). In germline, CDR1 is SGHRS, CDR2 YFSETQ. The CDR3 contains 15 residues. The ends were cut back, 5 bases at V and 0 bases at J, with 14 bases in the middle. The CDR3 DNA is TGCGCCAGCAGACGCACAGGGGAGGACCAAGAGACCCAGTACTTC. Amino acid sequence: CASRRTGEDQETQYF.

Concerning this clonotype: A much larger clone lies one base from this, so it may be a read error. J is TRBJ2-3 and V is TRBV19; 8 bases align to TRBD1. Gene TRBJ1-5 matches the end of the DNA better, so the J call may be wrong. Germline V gives CDR1 LNHDA, CDR2 SQIVND (reference sequence). This CDR3 comprises 17 residues. The CDR3 region has the DNA TGTGCCAGTAGTCCTCGAGGGGGGACAGGTGGCACAGATACGCAGCATTTT. This translates into CASSPRGGTGGTDTQHF.

Ten or more counts support this clonotype. The CDR3 spells CASIDRRDIRRGGYEQYF. CDR3 coding DNA: TGTGCCAGCATCGATAGAAGGGACATCCGTCGAGGGGGCTACGAGCAGTACTTC. The V call is TRBV2, the J call TRBJ2-7, with D maybe TRBD1 (6 bases). V was cut by 7 bases and J by 3 bases, with 28 bases left in between. Germline loops: CDR1 SNHLY, CDR2 FYNNEI. The CDR3 totals 18 residues.

This clonotype has only a few counts. V usage is TRBV12-5 and J usage is TRBJ1-5; no clear D gene. The V end was cut by 2 bases, the J end by 0 bases, with 8 bases between. This CDR3 is 15 amino acids long. Germline V gene lookup returns CDR1 LGHNT and CDR2 FRNRAP. In nucleotides, the CDR3 is TGTGCTAGTGGTTTGTCTGAGTATAGCAATCAGCCCCAGCATTTT. Translation: CASGLSEYSNQPQHF. The whole variable domain, remainder taken from reference TRBV12-5 and TRBJ1-5, is DARVTQTPRHKVTEMGQEVTMRCQPILGHNTVFWYRQTMMQGLELLAYFRNRAPLDDSGMPKDRFSAEMPDATLATLKIQPSEPRDSAVYFCASGLSEYSNQPQHFGDGTRLSIL.

This clonotype has ten or more counts. The genes are TRBV12-3 or TRBV12-4 and TRBJ1-5; no firm D call. The V and J ends lost 6 bases and 7 bases respectively, with 13 bases between them. The CDR3 has 13 amino acids. The CDR3 reads CASSPHGEQPQHF. CDR3 sequence (DNA): TGTGCCAGCAGCCCCCACGGGGAGCAGCCCCAGCATTTT.

This chain links TRBV5-1 with TRBJ2-5; 11 bases line up with TRBD2. The ends lost 4 bases at V and 1 base at J; junction bases unmatched: 6. The germline V gene has CDR1 SGHRS and CDR2 YFSETQ. The CDR3 sequence is 16 residues long. In DNA form, the CDR3 reads TGCGCCAGCAGCGCCCCGACTAGCGGGGTCCAAGAGACCCAGTACTTC. Amino acids: CASSAPTSGVQETQYF.

This clonotype was picked up many times. The CDR3 here is CASSEERASHNEQFF. The CDR3 DNA follows: TGTGCCAGCAGTGAAGAGAGGGCTAGTCACAATGAGCAGTTCTTC. The J gene is TRBJ2-1, the V gene TRBV2; maybe TRBD2 (5 bases). The CDR3 covers 15 residues. CDR1 SNHLY and CDR2 FYNNEI come from the germline V gene. V was shortened by 1 base and J by 5 bases, with 12 bases between the two germline ends. The entire variable domain, with the rest obtained from reference TRBV2 and TRBJ2-1, is as follows: EPEVTQTPSHQVTQMGQEVILRCVPISNHLYFYWYRQILGQKVEFLVSFYNNEISEKSEIFDDQFSVERPDGSNFTLKIRSTKLEDSAMYFCASSEERASHNEQFFGPGTRLTVL.

This clonotype was picked up many times. The V gene is TRBV30, the J gene TRBJ2-2, with unresolved D. Germline loops: CDR1 GTSNPN, CDR2 SVGIG (reference sequence). CDR3 length: 11 amino acids. The germline V and J ends were trimmed by 3 bases and 7 bases, with 6 bases remaining between them. In DNA, the CDR3 is TGTGCCTGGAGCCTGTTCGGGGAGCTGTTTTTT. Protein sequence: CAWSLFGELFF.

This clonotype was seen ten or more times. The chain recombines TRBV20-1 with TRBJ2-5, with D unresolved. Germline V CDR1 and CDR2: DFQATT, SNEGSKA (reference sequence). The CDR3 totals 13 residues. V shed 3 bases and J shed 2 bases, with 10 bases lying between them. For the CDR3, the DNA is TGCAGTGCTAGCGACCCCAGTCAAGAGACCCAGTACTTC. Its protein is CSASDPSQETQYF.

This clonotype was counted at least ten times. This sequence joins TRBV7-9 and TRBJ1-2; D perhaps matches TRBD1 (6 bases). CDR3 length equals 12 residues. The germline CDR1 and CDR2 sequences are SEHNR and FQNEAQ (reference sequence). Between the trimmed V and J ends, which lost 7 bases and 7 bases, there was a span of 13 bases. The DNA of the CDR3 is TGTGCCAGCAACAAGGGGGTTGCTGGCTACACCTTC. Translating it yields CASNKGVAGYTF.

This clonotype was seen repeatedly, ten times or more. The conserved phenylalanine or tryptophan normally closing the CDR3 is absent here, so this likely arose from a read error. The V call is TRBV20-1, the J call TRBJ2-7; D unclear. Trimming removed 5 bases at V and 1 base at J, with 12 bases between. In germline, CDR1 is DFQATT, CDR2 SNEGSKA (reference sequence). The CDR3 extends over 13 amino acids. Written as DNA, the CDR3 is TGCAGTGCTGGCGGCCGCACATCCTACGAGCAGTACATC. It codes for CSAGGRTSYEQYI.

At least ten counts were recorded for this clonotype. The rearrangement joins TRBV5-6 to TRBJ2-7, with D unresolved. CDR3 length: 11 amino acids. The V end lost 2 bases, the J end lost 6 bases, and 6 bases lay between the germline ends. CDR1 SGHDT and CDR2 YYEEEE come from the germline V gene. The chain's CDR3 is CASSLGLEQYF. The CDR3 nucleotides are TGTGCCAGCAGCTTAGGGCTCGAGCAGTACTTC.

This clonotype has ten or more counts. The chain links TRBV5-6 to TRBJ2-7, with 10 nucleotides matching TRBD1. The CDR3 is 17 amino acids. V shed 6 bases, J shed 1 base, and the junction held 13 bases outside the gene matches. Germline assignment: CDR1 SGHDT and CDR2 YYEEEE. The DNA of the CDR3 is TGTGCCAGCACCTCAGGGCCCGGGACAGGGGTTTCCTACGAGCAGTACTTC. It specifies CASTSGPGTGVSYEQYF.

This clonotype was counted ten times or more. The rearrangement links TRBV5-5 to TRBJ2-7, with TRBD1 identical over 9 bases. The CDR3 totals 14 residues. The V segment lost 6 bases and the J segment 2 bases; nucleotides outside the gene matches: 6. CDR1 is SGHKS and CDR2 is YYEKEE in the germline V gene (reference sequence). CDR3 bases: TGTGCCAGCATCCCGGGACAGGGTCCCTACGAGCAGTACTTC. It yields the protein CASIPGQGPYEQYF. The full variable domain, completed using reference TRBV5-5 and TRBJ2-7, is DAGVTQSPTHLIKTRGQQVTLRCSPISGHKSVSWYQQVLGQGPQFIFQYYEKEERGRGNFPDRFSARQFPNYSSELNVNALLLGDSALYLCASIPGQGPYEQYFGPGTRLTVT.

This clonotype was observed a handful of times. Here the CDR3 DNA reads TGCAGTGCTAGACCTACGACAGGGATCTATGGCTACACCTTC. Its protein product is CSARPTTGIYGYTF. The chain carries TRBV20-1 and TRBJ1-2; 7 nucleotides line up with TRBD1. Germline CDR1 reads DFQATT; CDR2 reads SNEGSKA (reference sequence). The CDR3 contains 14 residues. The V gene end was trimmed by 2 bases and the J gene end by 4 bases; junction bases not matched to a gene: 7.

This clonotype was recorded at least ten times. The chain links TRBV5-1 to TRBJ1-6; 8 nucleotides agree with TRBD1. This CDR3 is built from 16 residues. Germline V gene sequence: CDR1 SGHRS, CDR2 YFSETQ. Trimming took 3 bases from V and 0 from J; bases not matched to a gene: 2. CDR3 residues: CASSSTGGSYNSPLHF. The CDR3 DNA is TGCGCCAGCAGCTCTACAGGGGGCTCCTATAATTCACCCCTCCACTTT. Filled out from reference TRBV5-1 and TRBJ1-6, the complete variable domain reads KAGVTQTPRYLIKTRGQQVTLSCSPISGHRSVSWYQQTPGQGLQFLFEYFSETQRNKGNFPGRFSGRQFSNSRSEMNVSTLELGDSALYLCASSSTGGSYNSPLHFGNGTRLTVT.

This clonotype was found many times. The chain recombines TRBV7-9 with TRBJ2-1; TRBD1 matches at 10 bases. The CDR3 extends over 15 amino acids. In germline, CDR1 is SEHNR, CDR2 FQNEAQ (reference sequence). Trimming removed 1 base from V and 9 bases from J; junction bases left unmatched: 6. This chain's CDR3 is CASSLGDRGHGEQFF. CDR3 DNA sequence: TGTGCCAGCAGCTTAGGAGACAGGGGGCATGGTGAGCAGTTCTTC.

This clonotype has at least ten counts. The chain joins TRBV6-6 to TRBJ1-2; tentative D call: TRBD1 (5 bases). The CDR3 covers 14 residues. CDR1 is MNHNY, CDR2 SVGAGI, per germline (reference sequence). Trimming cost V 0 bases and J 4 bases, with 9 bases left between them. CDR3 loop: CASSYSDSLYGYTF. The CDR3 bases are TGTGCCAGCAGTTACTCTGACAGCCTCTATGGCTACACCTTC.

This clonotype appeared many times. This chain links TRBV5-1 with TRBJ2-1; the D gene could be TRBD1 or TRBD2 (7 bases each). The CDR3 loop spans 13 amino acids. Trimming took 4 bases from V and 8 from J, leaving 13 bases between them. The V gene's germline CDR1 is SGHRS and CDR2 YFSETQ. This chain's CDR3 is CASSVTGRDEQFF. The CDR3 DNA reads as TGCGCCAGCAGCGTGACAGGGAGGGATGAGCAGTTCTTC. Full variable domain (remainder filled in from reference TRBV5-1 and TRBJ2-1): KAGVTQTPRYLIKTRGQQVTLSCSPISGHRSVSWYQQTPGQGLQFLFEYFSETQRNKGNFPGRFSGRQFSNSRSEMNVSTLELGDSALYLCASSVTGRDEQFFGPGTRLTVL.

This clonotype showed up many times. The chain links TRBV5-1 to TRBJ2-1, with 9 bases lining up with TRBD2. With 4 bases clipped from V and 5 bases from J, the junction kept 7 bases outside the gene matches. The CDR3 is made up of 15 amino acids. The V gene's germline CDR1 is SGHRS and CDR2 YFSETQ. As DNA, the CDR3 is TGCGCCAGCAGCGAAGGGACTAGCAACCACAATGAGCAGTTCTTC. It codes for CASSEGTSNHNEQFF.